The source of this T cell receptor beta chain is a study of shared clonotypes between healthy human individuals. Trimming took off 4 bases at V and 1 base at J, with 10 bases between the two ends. This CDR3 spans 14 amino acids. Germline CDR1 reads WSHSY; CDR2 reads SAAADI. Profiling relied on immunoSEQ multiplex PCR, and the TCRdb table lists in-frame clones only, not all of them. This table has roughly 640,000 clones, about 74% appearing once. V is TRBV10-2 and J is TRBJ1-1; possibly TRBD1 for D (5 bases). The source of this sequence is a woman in her 30s in good health. Input material: memory CD4+ T cells sorted from blood. The subset here: CD45RA-negative fraction. In DNA, the CDR3 is TGCGCCAGCAGTGGGACAAGACAGAACACTGAAGCTTTCTTT. Translation gives CASSGTRQNTEAFF.